These 24 T cell receptor beta chains were sequenced from one sample in a study of cytomegalovirus exposure and HLA in healthy donors (dated by TCRdb to the late 2010s). Libraries came from the immunoSEQ multiplex PCR assay. For the multiplex PCR, a mixture combining 60 forward primers for TCR Vbeta segments and 13 reverse primers for TCR Jbeta segments was used. Sourced from immuneACCESS, this table was stored by TCRdb with only in-frame sequences that have V and J called. A share of the clones is absent; for the studies checked, an unresolved V gene accounts for under half, and the remainder has no known explanation. Counted in this sample were under 150,000 clones; less than 80% of them appeared once. The ten largest clones represent less than 5% of the sample. The source material was PBMCs. The receptors derive from a man between 50 and 59 years old in good health and CMV-seropositive.

This clone was counted between two and nine times. The chain couples TRBV29-1 to TRBJ2-2; 9 nucleotides line up with TRBD1. Germline V lookup: CDR1 SQVTM, CDR2 ANQGSEA. J lost 4 bases, V lost 4 bases, and 13 bases had no gene match. The CDR3 covers 17 residues. For the CDR3, the DNA is TGCAGCGTTGGGGGACAGGGATCGAATGACGGCACCGGGGAGCTGTTTTTT. Translating gives CSVGGQGSNDGTGELFF.

J is TRBJ1-3 and V is TRBV5-1; D unresolved. The length of the CDR3 is 14 residues. Trimming shortened V by 1 base and J by 0 bases, and 5 bases separated the two germline ends. Germline CDR1 SGHRS, CDR2 YFSETQ. The DNA of the CDR3 is TGCGCCAGCAGCTTGTCCGGCTCTGGAAACACCATATATTTT. It encodes CASSLSGSGNTIYF.

V gene TRBV29-1 combines with J gene TRBJ2-4; no clear D gene. From germline, CDR1 is SQVTM and CDR2 ANQGSEA. The CDR3 loop spans 14 amino acids. V dropped 2 bases and J dropped 0 bases, with 8 bases sitting between them. CDR3 DNA sequence: TGCAGCGTTGAAACGAAACTAGCCAAAAACATTCAGTACTTC. This codes for CSVETKLAKNIQYF.

This clone has a handful of counts. This sequence joins TRBV6-6 and TRBJ1-1, with 10 bases identical to TRBD1. Germline V gives CDR1 MNHNY, CDR2 SVGAGI (reference sequence). Trimming removed 4 bases from V and 10 bases from J; junction bases left unmatched: 0. The CDR3 totals 11 residues. The CDR3 loop is CASSWTGGAFF. As DNA, the CDR3 is TGTGCCAGCAGTTGGACAGGGGGAGCTTTCTTT.

V gene TRBV29-1 combines with J gene TRBJ2-5; possibly TRBD1 for D (7 bases). The DNA matches TRBJ2-7 better at its end, which makes the J call doubtful. The germline gives CDR1 SQVTM, CDR2 ANQGSEA. CDR3 length: 13 amino acids. This chain's CDR3 is CSGRGQSSYEQYF. The CDR3 DNA reads TGCAGCGGGAGGGGACAGAGCTCCTACGAGCAGTACTTC.

This chain uses TRBV27 with TRBJ2-1; the match to TRBD2 covers 16 bases. The germline CDR1 and CDR2 sequences are MNHEY and SMNVEV (reference sequence). The CDR3 covers 18 residues. V gave up 3 bases and J gave up 3 bases; unmatched junction bases: 5. This chain's CDR3 is CASSFRGLAGGIYNEQFF. The CDR3 DNA is TGTGCCAGCAGTTTCCGGGGACTAGCGGGAGGGATCTACAATGAGCAGTTCTTC.

The chain links TRBV6-4 to TRBJ2-5, with 11 positions matching TRBD1. Trimming cost V 3 bases and J 2 bases; bases outside gene matches: 11. CDR1 and CDR2 (germline): MRHNA, SNTAGT. The CDR3 spans 18 residues. The CDR3 region has the DNA TGTGCCAGCAGTGATCGGGATATAAGGGACAGGGGGCAAGAGACCCAGTACTTC. Translating it yields CASSDRDIRDRGQETQYF.

The rearrangement links TRBV7-2 to TRBJ1-5, with D perhaps TRBD1 (6 bases). Trimming took 1 base from V and 0 from J, leaving 10 bases between them. This CDR3 region has 16 residues. Germline V lookup: CDR1 SGHTA, CDR2 FQGNSA. The CDR3 spells CASSLVQGISNQPQHF. The CDR3 DNA reads TGTGCCAGCAGCTTAGTTCAGGGGATTAGCAATCAGCCCCAGCATTTT. The full variable domain, rest sourced from reference TRBV7-2 and TRBJ1-5, is GAGVSQSPSNKVTEKGKDVELRCDPISGHTALYWYRQSLGQGLEFLIYFQGNSAPDKSGLPSDRFSAERTGGSVSTLTIQRTQQEDSAVYLCASSLVQGISNQPQHFGDGTRLSIL.

V usage is TRBV7-8 and J usage is TRBJ2-7, with 10 bases lining up with TRBD2. Germline V lookup: CDR1 SGHVS, CDR2 FQNEAQ. The J segment lost 7 bases and the V segment lost 1 base, leaving 7 bases of the junction unmatched. This CDR3 comprises 15 residues. In DNA, the CDR3 is TGTGCCAGCAGCTTAGGGACTAGCGGCCGGGGAGAGCAGTACTTC. Translation gives CASSLGTSGRGEQYF. The full variable domain, completed using reference TRBV7-8 and TRBJ2-7, is GAGVSQSPRYKVAKRGQDVALRCDPISGHVSLFWYQQALGQGPEFLTYFQNEAQLDKSGLPSDRFFAERPEGSVSTLKIQRTQQEDSAVYLCASSLGTSGRGEQYFGPGTRLTVT.

The V gene is TRBV28, the J gene TRBJ2-3; 7 nucleotides match TRBD2. The J segment lost 1 base and the V segment lost 7 bases, leaving 8 bases of the junction unmatched. CDR1 and CDR2 from the germline V gene are MDHEN and SYDVKM. This CDR3 comprises 15 residues. The CDR3 DNA follows: TGTGCCAGCACTACCCAGCGGGACCGCACAGATACGCAGTATTTT. Translation: CASTTQRDRTDTQYF.

The sample holds a few counts of this clone. The rearrangement joins TRBV9 to TRBJ2-7, with a tentative D call TRBD2 (5 bases). Per germline, CDR1 SGDLS and CDR2 YYNGEE. The V and J ends lost 3 bases and 0 bases respectively, with 13 bases between them. There are 15 residues in the CDR3. The CDR3 is CASSARLGSSYEQYF. The DNA for the CDR3 is TGTGCCAGCAGCGCCCGACTGGGGAGCTCCTACGAGCAGTACTTC. Looking up the rest from reference TRBV9 and TRBJ2-7 gives the full variable domain: DSGVTQTPKHLITATGQRVTLRCSPRSGDLSVYWYQQSLDQGLQFLIQYYNGEERAKGNILERFSAQQFPDLHSELNLSSLELGDSALYFCASSARLGSSYEQYFGPGTRLTVT.

The chain has TRBV28 and TRBJ1-1; 8 nucleotides line up with TRBD1. Germline trimming cut 8 bases from V and 3 bases from J; bases unmatched to any gene: 14. This CDR3 has 16 residues. Germline-derived CDR1 and CDR2 are MDHEN and SYDVKM. The DNA for the CDR3 is TGTGCCAGCCGCAGGGGGCGTATTATTGGGGACACTGAAGCTTTCTTT. Translating gives CASRRGRIIGDTEAFF.

V usage is TRBV19 and J usage is TRBJ1-1, with 9 bases identical to TRBD1. The CDR3 length is 13 residues. Unmatched junction bases numbered 3, after V lost 4 bases and J lost 6 bases. From germline, CDR1 is LNHDA and CDR2 SQIVND (reference sequence). CDR3 sequence reads: CASSRDREAEAFF. CDR3 coding DNA: TGTGCCAGTAGTAGGGACAGGGAAGCTGAAGCTTTCTTT. The full variable domain, completed using reference TRBV19 and TRBJ1-1, is DGGITQSPKYLFRKEGQNVTLSCEQNLNHDAMYWYRQDPGQGLRLIYYSQIVNDFQKGDIAEGYSVSREKKESFPLTVTSAQKNPTAFYLCASSRDREAEAFFGQGTRLTVV.

The CDR3, as DNA: TGTGCCAGCAGCTTAGGCGTAGAGAACACCGGGGAGCTGTTTTTT. As protein: CASSLGVENTGELFF. V is TRBV7-9 and J is TRBJ2-2; D gene unclear. V lost 1 base, J lost 1 base, and 7 bases lay in between. The CDR3 contains 15 residues. Germline assignment: CDR1 SEHNR and CDR2 FQNEAQ (reference sequence).

This sequence joins TRBV11-2 and TRBJ2-5; 8 bases line up with TRBD1. Trimming cost V 5 bases and J 5 bases; bases outside gene matches: 13. Germline lookup yields CDR1 SGHAT and CDR2 FQNNGV. This CDR3 contains 16 residues. CDR3 nucleotides: TGTGCCAGCAGCCCCAGAAAGGACAGGGCGCTTGAGACCCAGTACTTC. It encodes CASSPRKDRALETQYF.

The chain carries TRBV6-1 and TRBJ1-2, with 10 bases lining up with TRBD1. J gave up 6 bases and V 6 bases, and 4 bases lay outside the gene matches. The germline V gene encodes CDR1 MNHNS and CDR2 SASEGT. The CDR3 sequence is 13 residues long. Written as DNA, the CDR3 is TGTGCCAGCAGCGTGGGACAGGGGAATGGCTACACCTTC. Its translation: CASSVGQGNGYTF.

As concerns this clone: At one end, the junction sequence differs from germline, possibly due to a read error. The J gene is TRBJ2-7, the V gene TRBV28, with TRBD1 matching over 8 bases. The germline V gene has CDR1 MDHEN and CDR2 SYDVKM. The CDR3 is 15 amino acids. For the CDR3, the DNA is TGTGCCAGCAGTTTCCCGGACAGGGCTATCTACGAGCAGCACTTC. It encodes CASSFPDRAIYEQHF.

The V and J genes are TRBV27 and TRBJ2-1, with 11 bases matching TRBD2. The CDR3 contains 15 residues. Germline V lookup: CDR1 MNHEY, CDR2 SMNVEV (reference sequence). The J segment lost 6 bases and the V segment lost 5 bases, leaving 6 bases of the junction unmatched. CDR3 in DNA: TGTGCCAGCAGTAATAGCGGGGGGGCCTTCAATGAGCAGTTCTTC. This sequence encodes CASSNSGGAFNEQFF.

The chain has TRBV28 and TRBJ1-2; 7 bases match TRBD1. CDR3 length: 14 residues. V lost 2 bases to trimming and J lost 4 bases; unmatched junction nucleotides: 4. Germline V gives CDR1 MDHEN, CDR2 SYDVKM. CDR3 amino acids: CASSLRPGGYGYTF. In nucleotides, the CDR3 is TGTGCCAGCAGTTTAAGGCCAGGGGGCTATGGCTACACCTTC.

This clone occurred once. The chain links TRBV4-1 to TRBJ2-3; 10 bases agree with TRBD2. The ends lost 0 bases at V and 6 bases at J; junction bases unmatched: 12. The CDR3 is 18 amino acids. Germline V CDR1 and CDR2: MGHRA, YSYEKL. The CDR3 nucleotides read TGCGCCAGCAGCCAAGACCCATCTAGCGGGGGAAGCGCCGATACGCAGTATTTT. Translated: CASSQDPSSGGSADTQYF.

This clone was observed a few times. This sequence joins TRBV19 and TRBJ2-7; 8 bases match TRBD1. Trimming cost V 1 base and J 5 bases; bases outside gene matches: 10. The length of the CDR3 is 16 residues. CDR1 LNHDA and CDR2 SQIVND come from the germline V gene (reference sequence). CDR3 bases: TGTGCCAGTAGTATAGCCCAGGGGGCTCGAATAAACGAGCAGTACTTC. This sequence encodes CASSIAQGARINEQYF.

J is TRBJ2-2 and V is TRBV29-1; 9 bases match TRBD2. Per the germline V gene, CDR1 is SQVTM and CDR2 is ANQGSEA. Trimming took 5 bases from V and 3 from J; bases not matched to a gene: 4. This CDR3 comprises 14 residues. CDR3 region: CSVMTSGYTGELFF. CDR3 in DNA: TGCAGCGTTATGACTAGCGGATACACCGGGGAGCTGTTTTTT.

This chain links TRBV9 with TRBJ2-3; 13 positions agree with TRBD2. The CDR3 extends over 16 amino acids. J lost 2 bases, V lost 3 bases, and 3 bases had no gene match. Looked up from germline, CDR1 is SGDLS and CDR2 is YYNGEE. The CDR3 region has the DNA TGTGCCAGCAGCGACGGGACTAGCGGGGCCACAGATACGCAGTATTTT. Translation: CASSDGTSGATDTQYF.

Of note for this clone: One end of the junction does not line up with germline, which may come from a read error. The sample has other DNA sequences that encode this CDR3 too. The chain has TRBV6-1 and TRBJ2-5; possibly TRBD1 for D (6 bases). This CDR3 region has 13 residues. Germline CDR1 and CDR2: MNHNS and SASEGT. The CDR3 here is CASSEGHVETQYF. The CDR3, as DNA: TGTGCCAGCAGTGAGGGACATGTCGAGACCCAATACTTC.